Listed below are T cell receptor beta chains from one sample, sequenced in a study of blood T cell repertoires in COVID-19. Data came from immunoSEQ multiplex PCR; TCRdb stores just in-frame clones and leaves some out. The sample comprises 200,000 to 300,000 clones, over 75% of which are singletons, and 0.7% rests with the top ten. Sequenced: peripheral blood. These receptors all come from a human donor in a cohort sampled during active COVID-19. Both conserved end residues are part of each CDR3. Fields, in order: clone size, V gene, J gene, D gene, CDR3 protein, CDR3 DNA. A D gene is named only where the DNA matches it firmly. Clone size is shown for a subset of rows, as once, few, many or a class of expanded clone.

.,TRBV11-2,TRBJ1-2,TRBD1,CASSTRTGKDYGYTF,TGTGCCAGCAGCACACGGACAGGGAAGGACTATGGCTACACCTTC
.,TRBV7-3,TRBJ2-1,.,CASSPSLLALGNEQFF,TGTGCCAGCAGCCCCTCTCTTCTAGCGTTAGGTAATGAGCAGTTCTTC
.,TRBV19,TRBJ2-2,TRBD1,CASSPETGAVTGELFF,TGTGCCAGTAGTCCGGAGACAGGGGCCGTCACCGGGGAGCTGTTTTTT
.,TRBV7-9,TRBJ1-1,TRBD1,CASRPTPKTGWNTEAFF,TGTGCCAGCAGACCGACGCCGAAGACAGGGTGGAACACTGAAGCTTTCTTT
few,TRBV28,TRBJ1-1,TRBD1,CASSSPGTGGKNTEAFF,TGTGCCAGCAGCTCTCCCGGGACAGGGGGCAAGAACACTGAAGCTTTCTTT
.,TRBV19,TRBJ1-5,.,CASSGAAGGSQPQHF,TGTGCCAGTAGTGGGGCGGCTGGGGGCAGTCAGCCCCAGCATTTT
.,TRBV7-9,TRBJ1-4,.,CASSYPGGDEKLFF,TGTGCCAGCAGCTACCCCGGGGGTGATGAAAAACTGTTTTTT
.,TRBV6-5,TRBJ2-1,.,CASSSPYAEEDEQFF,TGTGCCAGCAGCTCTCCCTATGCGGAGGAGGATGAGCAGTTCTTC
.,TRBV28,TRBJ1-2,TRBD1,CASSSRDRASGYTF,TGTGCCAGCAGTTCCCGGGACAGGGCGAGCGGCTACACCTTC
.,TRBV2,TRBJ1-5,.,CASIRGRDQPQHF,TGTGCCAGCATCAGGGGTAGGGATCAGCCCCAGCATTTT
.,TRBV4-3,TRBJ1-2,.,CASSLLDGGYGYTF,TGCGCCAGCAGCCTGCTTGACGGGGGCTATGGCTACACCTTC
.,TRBV6-5,TRBJ2-3,TRBD2,CASSSLAGSLDTQYF,TGTGCCAGCAGTTCCCTAGCGGGTTCTTTAGATACGCAGTATTTT
.,TRBV24-1,TRBJ1-1,.,CACRGPLNTEAFF,TGTGCCTGTCGTGGCCCGCTGAACACTGAAGCTTTCTTT
.,TRBV27,TRBJ1-1,.,CASGVLNTEAFF,TGTGCCAGCGGAGTCCTGAACACTGAAGCTTTCTTT
.,TRBV4-3,TRBJ2-1,TRBD2,CASSHPQNPSGASSYNEQFF,TGCGCCAGCAGCCACCCTCAGAACCCTAGCGGGGCGAGCTCCTACAATGAGCAGTTCTTC
once,TRBV9,TRBJ2-7,.,CASRRDGSYEQYF,TGTGCCAGCAGGCGGGACGGATCGTACGAGCAGTACTTC
.,TRBV5-6,TRBJ1-1,.,CASSSGGIVVQAFF,TGTGCCAGCAGCTCCGGGGGGATCGTAGTACAAGCTTTCTTT
.,TRBV7-8,TRBJ2-3,.,CASSSSGQGDTQYF,TGTGCCAGCAGCTCCTCAGGCCAGGGCGATACGCAGTATTTT
few,TRBV9,TRBJ1-5,.,CASSVSTGWEPQHF,TGTGCCAGCAGCGTATCCACGGGTTGGGAGCCCCAGCATTTT
.,TRBV28,TRBJ2-3,TRBD1,CASRSGQGSADTQYF,TGTGCCAGCAGATCCGGACAGGGGTCGGCAGATACGCAGTATTTT
few,TRBV7-6,TRBJ1-1,.,CASSSLRGGADEAFF,TGTGCCAGCAGCTCTCTCCGGGGGGGCGCGGATGAAGCTTTCTTT
.,TRBV20-1,TRBJ2-7,.,CSAKQEIQYF,TGCAGTGCCAAACAAGAAATCCAGTACTTC
.,TRBV4-3,TRBJ2-2,.,CASSQVTSGELFF,TGCGCCAGCAGCCAAGTTACTTCCGGGGAGCTGTTTTTT
.,TRBV10-2,TRBJ2-7,.,CATRPGRDHEQYF,TGCGCCACCCGCCCGGGGCGGGACCACGAGCAGTACTTC
.,TRBV5-8,TRBJ2-3,.,CASSPLLGTDTQYF,TGTGCCAGCAGCCCCCTCCTAGGCACAGATACGCAGTATTTT
.,TRBV5-6,TRBJ1-1,TRBD1,CASRGQMNTEAFF,TGTGCCAGCAGGGGACAGATGAACACTGAAGCTTTCTTT
.,TRBV7-2,TRBJ1-2,.,CASSLIRGRTSNYGYTF,TGTGCCAGCAGCCTTATCCGGGGAAGGACGTCTAACTATGGCTACACCTTC
.,TRBV19,TRBJ1-2,TRBD1,CASRPPGTGNYGYTF,TGTGCCAGTAGACCCCCCGGGACAGGGAACTATGGCTACACCTTC
.,TRBV7-9,TRBJ1-4,TRBD1,CASSAAGGAGEKLFF,TGTGCCAGCAGCGCCGCAGGGGGCGCGGGTGAAAAACTGTTTTTT
.,TRBV9,TRBJ1-6,.,CASSTGGPSPLHF,TGTGCCAGCAGCACCGGGGGGCCCTCACCCCTCCACTTT
few,TRBV9,TRBJ2-5,.,CASSVRQGGETQYF,TGTGCCAGCAGCGTCCGCCAAGGGGGAGAGACCCAGTACTTC
.,TRBV4-3,TRBJ1-1,TRBD1,CASSLRAGGLGTEAFF,TGCGCCAGCAGCCTCCGGGCAGGGGGACTTGGCACTGAAGCTTTCTTT
once,TRBV24-1,TRBJ2-7,TRBD1,CATSDPRTGGSYEQYF,TGTGCCACCAGTGACCCGCGGACAGGGGGCTCCTACGAGCAGTACTTC
.,TRBV6-6,TRBJ1-5,.,CASSLRQVDQPQHF,TGTGCCAGCAGTTTAAGACAGGTGGATCAGCCCCAGCATTTT
.,TRBV4-1,TRBJ2-5,.,CASSQDGSGLETQYF,TGCGCCAGCAGCCAAGACGGTAGCGGACTAGAGACCCAGTACTTC
.,TRBV7-6,TRBJ1-5,.,CASSLQGSNQPQHF,TGTGCCAGCAGCCTACAGGGTAGCAATCAGCCCCAGCATTTT
.,TRBV7-8,TRBJ1-2,TRBD1,CASSQGQGLGGYTF,TGTGCCAGCAGCCAAGGACAGGGTTTGGGTGGCTACACCTTC
once,TRBV10-3,TRBJ1-3,.,CATVPGSHYGNTIYF,TGTGCCACCGTCCCGGGGAGTCATTATGGAAACACCATATATTTT
.,TRBV29-1,TRBJ2-2,.,CSVVHYPDTGELFF,TGCAGCGTTGTTCACTACCCGGACACCGGGGAGCTGTTTTTT